Sequencing of this T cell receptor beta chain was carried out in a study of blood T cell repertoires in COVID-19. Study-wide background: Italy, Spain and the United States were the sources of the convalescent and acute COVID-19 samples. Sources were T cells, B-cell-depleted T cells, or PBMCs; the material itself was cDNA or gDNA.

Per the original methods: Estimation of nucleated cell counts relied on the amplification of reference gene primers. Measured with immunoSEQ multiplex PCR; TCRdb has only the in-frame clones, and not every one. From that table come the V and J calls and clone size; the DNA was used to work out D and trimming. This sample has about 62,000 clones, with roughly 85% found just once. The germline V and J ends were trimmed by 7 bases and 0 bases, with 9 bases remaining between them. Germline V CDR1 and CDR2: MNHNY, SVGAGI (reference sequence). The CDR3 extends over 13 amino acids. This rearrangement joins TRBV6-6 to TRBJ1-1; no clear D. This receptor was identified in a woman of 80 years or more with acute or convalescent COVID-19. Sequenced: peripheral blood. In DNA, the CDR3 is TGTGCCAGCACCCCCGGTGTGAACACTGAAGCTTTCTTT. Amino acids: CASTPGVNTEAFF.